Shown below are 30 T cell receptor beta chains from a single sample sequenced in a study of blood T cells in healthy people across ages. Primers used in a second PCR of about 6 to 12 cycles were a sample-barcoded 5' primer and a J-beta primer mix. TCRdb re-derived calls from the 5' RACE reads in MiXCR, one entry per CDR3 protein. The sample shows fewer than 1.5 million distinct CDR3 sequences, roughly 40% of them seen only once. The sample consisted of blood. These receptor sequences come from a woman between 18 and 29 years old in good health.

V and J are TRBV2 and TRBJ1-1; maybe TRBD1 (5 bases). CDR1 is SNHLY, CDR2 FYNNEI, per germline. The CDR3 loop spans 13 amino acids. V was pared by 8 bases and J by 4 bases, with 14 bases between. CDR3 amino acids: CASVVDGGTEAFF. CDR3 nucleotides: TGTGCCAGCGTCGTGGATGGGGGCACTGAAGCTTTCTTT.

This clonotype was counted a single time. The chain combines TRBV21-1 with TRBJ2-3; TRBD1 reflects the table's D call only, with no check against the DNA. TRBV21-1 is a known pseudogene. The CDR3 extends over 15 amino acids. The CDR3 DNA reads TGTGCCAGCAGCAACGGGCAGGTTAACACAGATACGCAGTATTTT. Translated: CASSNGQVNTDTQYF.

The chain links TRBV6-5 to TRBJ2-1; weak D call: TRBD1 (5 bases). The CDR3 extends over 13 amino acids. V gave up 2 bases and J gave up 9 bases, with 11 bases separating them. Germline CDR1 and CDR2: MNHEY and SVGAGI. For the CDR3, the DNA is TGTGCCAGCAGTTACAAGTGGGGCTCTGAGCAGTTCTTC. Translation gives CASSYKWGSEQFF.

This clonotype has more than one count but fewer than ten. The rearrangement uses TRBV12-3 or TRBV12-4 and TRBJ2-2; D is undetermined. V was trimmed by 2 bases and J by 4 bases, leaving 5 bases between them. The CDR3 sequence is 13 residues long. DNA for the CDR3: TGTGCCAGCAGTTTATGGGCCACCGGGGAGCTGTTTTTT. Translation gives CASSLWATGELFF.

There are a few counts of this clonotype. The chain employs TRBV20-1 and TRBJ2-7, with D possibly matching TRBD2 (5 bases). Trimming left V 0 bases short and J 4 bases short, with 25 bases between. The CDR3 length is 18 residues. CDR1 is DFQATT and CDR2 is SNEGSKA in the germline V gene (reference sequence). The CDR3 spells CSARDRGRAIAAKYEQYF. The CDR3 bases are TGCAGTGCTAGAGATCGGGGAAGGGCCATTGCGGCGAAATACGAGCAGTACTTC.

This clonotype was counted only a few times. The rearrangement uses TRBV7-2 and TRBJ1-6, with D possibly TRBD1 on 6 matching bases. Between the trimmed V and J ends, which lost 5 bases and 5 bases, there was a span of 10 bases. The CDR3 is made up of 14 amino acids. Germline assignment: CDR1 SGHTA and CDR2 FQGNSA. CDR3 sequence reads: CASSRDTDNSPLHF. The CDR3 DNA reads TGTGCCAGCAGCCGGGACACCGATAATTCACCCCTCCACTTT. The full variable domain, with the rest looked up from reference TRBV7-2 and TRBJ1-6, is GAGVSQSPSNKVTEKGKDVELRCDPISGHTALYWYRQSLGQGLEFLIYFQGNSAPDKSGLPSDRFSAERTGGSVSTLTIQRTQQEDSAVYLCASSRDTDNSPLHFGNGTRLTVT.

V and J are TRBV5-1 and TRBJ2-3; 14 bases agree with TRBD2. The CDR3 is made up of 20 amino acids. V trimming: 0 bases; J trimming: 0 bases; junction bases outside the gene matches: 9. Germline loops: CDR1 SGHRS, CDR2 YFSETQ. The CDR3 sequence is CASSLAGTSGSRTSTDTQYF. CDR3 DNA sequence: TGCGCCAGCAGCTTGGCCGGGACTAGCGGGAGTAGAACCAGCACAGATACGCAGTATTTT.

This clonotype was counted only a few times. The chain employs TRBV7-9 and TRBJ1-1, with no clear D. With 6 bases removed from V and 1 base from J, the gap between germline ends came to 15 bases. The CDR3 has 15 amino acids. CDR1 is SEHNR, CDR2 FQNEAQ, per germline (reference sequence). In nucleotides, the CDR3 is TGTGCCAGCAGGGCGACGGTGTATCGGAACACTGAAGCTTTCTTT. This translates into CASRATVYRNTEAFF.

This chain joins TRBV4-1 and TRBJ1-6; D gene ambiguous. The CDR3 runs to 13 residues. Germline V gives CDR1 MGHRA, CDR2 YSYEKL. V was cut by 4 bases and J by 11 bases, with 12 bases left in between. CDR3 loop: CASSPSSAPPLHF. The CDR3, as DNA: TGCGCCAGCAGCCCCTCATCAGCGCCACCCCTCCACTTT.

This clonotype was detected only a few times. The rearrangement links TRBV10-3 to TRBJ2-5, with TRBD2 matching over 12 bases. CDR3 length equals 15 residues. With V trimmed by 3 bases and J by 9 bases, 8 bases remained unmatched. Looked up from germline, CDR1 is ENHRY and CDR2 is SYGVKD. The CDR3 DNA is TGTGCCATCAGTGAACGGCTAGCGGGAGGGGGGGCCCAGTACTTC. This gives the protein CAISERLAGGGAQYF.

The rearrangement joins TRBV6-1 to TRBJ2-7; D may be TRBD1 or TRBD2 (6 bases each). CDR3 length: 14 amino acids. CDR1 MNHNS and CDR2 SASEGT come from the germline V gene. V was pared by 11 bases and J by 0 bases, with 17 bases between. CDR3 region: CAGGGDDTSYEQYF. The CDR3 DNA sequence: TGTGCCGGGGGCGGGGACGATACCTCCTACGAGCAGTACTTC.

The rearrangement joins TRBV29-1 to TRBJ1-1; tentatively, D is TRBD1 (6 bases). The CDR3 consists of 17 residues. The V end was cut by 4 bases, the J end by 3 bases, with 24 bases between. Per the germline V gene, CDR1 is SQVTM and CDR2 is ANQGSEA. The DNA for the CDR3 is TGCAGCGTTGGGGGCCTGGGGGGCGGTTTGATGGACACTGAAGCTTTCTTT. It translates to CSVGGLGGGLMDTEAFF.

This chain connects TRBV12-3 or TRBV12-4 to TRBJ2-1; D gene unclear. This CDR3 contains 12 residues. The V end was cut by 7 bases, the J end by 2 bases, with 6 bases between. In nucleotides, the CDR3 is TGTGCCAGCACTCGCACCTACAATGAGCAGTTCTTC. It encodes CASTRTYNEQFF.

This clonotype has just a few counts. The chain joins TRBV10-3 to TRBJ1-6, with D unresolved. Trimming shortened V by 2 bases and J by 9 bases, and 2 bases separated the two germline ends. CDR1 ENHRY and CDR2 SYGVKD come from the germline V gene. The CDR3 extends over 11 amino acids. The CDR3 DNA sequence: TGTGCCATCAGTGAGGGTTCACCCCTCCACTTT. Its translation is CAISEGSPLHF.

This rearrangement joins TRBV28 to TRBJ2-1, with TRBD2 matching 7 bases. Looked up from germline, CDR1 is MDHEN and CDR2 is SYDVKM. This CDR3 comprises 15 residues. V shed 5 bases, J shed 8 bases, and the junction held 12 bases outside the gene matches. The CDR3 region has the DNA TGTGCCAGCAGTCCAGGGAGGGTTCGGTTCGATGAGCAGTTCTTC. It encodes CASSPGRVRFDEQFF.

The CDR3 loop is CSAREIGRGTIGNQPQHF. The CDR3 coding sequence is TGCAGTGCTAGAGAGATCGGGAGGGGAACAATCGGAAATCAGCCCCAGCATTTT. The gene calls are TRBV20-1 and TRBJ1-5; the D gene is possibly TRBD1 (5 bases). With 0 bases removed from V and 4 bases from J, the gap between germline ends came to 22 bases. Looked up from germline, CDR1 is DFQATT and CDR2 is SNEGSKA (reference sequence). CDR3 length: 18 residues.

The rearrangement uses TRBV20-1 and TRBJ1-2; TRBD1 aligns across 7 bases. The CDR3 has 15 residues. Losses at the gene ends were 0 bases for V and 2 bases for J; bases not matched to a gene: 6. Germline-derived CDR1 and CDR2 are DFQATT and SNEGSKA (reference sequence). The CDR3 is CSARDPTGKNYGYTF. In DNA form, the CDR3 reads TGCAGTGCTAGAGATCCGACAGGGAAGAACTATGGCTACACCTTC.

The chain uses TRBV7-9 and TRBJ2-3; unclear D gene. The CDR3 is 15 amino acids. Trimming shortened V by 1 base and J by 2 bases, and 10 bases separated the two germline ends. The V gene's germline CDR1 is SEHNR and CDR2 FQNEAQ (reference sequence). DNA for the CDR3: TGTGCCAGCAGCTTAGATTTCCCCCACACAGATACGCAGTATTTT. The encoded protein is CASSLDFPHTDTQYF.

The rearrangement links TRBV28 to TRBJ2-7, with 7 nucleotides matching TRBD2. V lost 4 bases, J lost 3 bases, and 9 bases stayed unmatched. The CDR3 totals 15 residues. Germline CDR1 MDHEN, CDR2 SYDVKM. The CDR3 region has the DNA TGTGCCAGCAGTTCGGGAGGTAGCGGACACTACGAGCAGTACTTC. Protein: CASSSGGSGHYEQYF.

The rearrangement joins TRBV4-1 to TRBJ1-2; D perhaps matches TRBD1 (6 bases). Per germline, CDR1 MGHRA and CDR2 YSYEKL. Trimming left V 1 base short and J 4 bases short, with 22 bases between. This CDR3 contains 18 residues. The CDR3 region has the DNA TGCGCCAGCAGCCAAGCACCCTTAAGGGGGTGGTCCCGCTATGGCTACACCTTC. Translating gives CASSQAPLRGWSRYGYTF.

This clonotype was seen only a few times. This chain links TRBV12-3 or TRBV12-4 with TRBJ1-1; no clear D. The CDR3 totals 12 residues. Deletions cut 7 bases from V and 1 base from J, with 7 bases between. This CDR3 is CASTLGNTEAFF. In DNA form, the CDR3 reads TGTGCCAGCACCCTGGGGAACACTGAAGCTTTCTTT.

Note on this clonotype: This clone may be a read error of a much larger clone one base away. The chain links TRBV29-1 to TRBJ2-3; 8 bases map to TRBD2. V lost 4 bases and J lost 3; bases outside the gene matches: 6. CDR3 length: 14 amino acids. Germline CDR1 reads SQVTM; CDR2 reads ANQGSEA. The CDR3 protein is CSVGLARATDTQYF. The DNA for the CDR3 is TGCAGCGTTGGACTAGCGAGAGCGACAGATACGCAGTATTTT.

The chain combines TRBV6-6 with TRBJ2-7; D gene unclear. The ends were cut back, 7 bases at V and 3 bases at J, with 13 bases in the middle. CDR3 size: 13 residues. Germline CDR1 is MNHNY and CDR2 is SVGAGI (reference sequence). The CDR3 DNA sequence: TGTGCCAGCACCCTAGGTGCTTACTACGAGCAGTACTTC. Translating it yields CASTLGAYYEQYF.

This clonotype was seen only a few times. The chain is built from TRBV4-1 and TRBJ1-1, with D hard to call. The length of the CDR3 is 15 residues. V lost 0 bases to trimming and J lost 2 bases, with 10 bases between them. Per the germline V gene, CDR1 is MGHRA and CDR2 is YSYEKL. CDR3 coding DNA: TGCGCCAGCAGCCAAGAGGGCACAGCTAACACTGAAGCTTTCTTT. This gives the protein CASSQEGTANTEAFF.

The rearrangement links TRBV29-1 to TRBJ2-1, with 15 bases identical to TRBD2. The germline V gene encodes CDR1 SQVTM and CDR2 ANQGSEA. The CDR3 has 17 amino acids. The V and J ends lost 0 bases and 8 bases, in that order; junction bases with no gene match: 8. The CDR3 region is CSVEDEWTSGRGDEQFF. As DNA, the CDR3 is TGCAGCGTTGAAGATGAGTGGACTAGCGGGAGGGGAGATGAGCAGTTCTTC.

This clonotype was detected a few times. V and J are TRBV11-1 and TRBJ2-1, with D perhaps matching TRBD1 or TRBD2 (6 bases each). V lost 1 base, J lost 0 bases, and 13 bases lay in between. Germline CDR1 SGHAT, CDR2 FQDESV (reference sequence). The CDR3 totals 17 residues. The CDR3 region is CASSLGGALSSYNEQFF. In nucleotides, the CDR3 is TGTGCCAGCAGCTTAGGGGGGGCCCTCAGCTCCTACAATGAGCAGTTCTTC.

The chain recombines TRBV6-5 with TRBJ1-4, with D uncertain. This CDR3 contains 15 residues. Germline CDR1 reads MNHEY; CDR2 reads SVGAGI. V lost 0 bases to trimming and J lost 5 bases, with 10 bases between them. CDR3 coding DNA: TGTGCCAGCAGTTACTCGATATTCGGGAATGAAAAACTGTTTTTT. Protein sequence: CASSYSIFGNEKLFF.

This chain joins TRBV6-1 and TRBJ2-7; D not resolved. This CDR3 contains 15 residues. V lost 4 bases and J 0 bases, leaving 13 bases between the germline ends. Germline CDR1 MNHNS, CDR2 SASEGT. The CDR3 protein is CASSVATPSSYEQYF. The CDR3 DNA is TGTGCCAGCAGTGTCGCTACACCGAGCTCCTACGAGCAGTACTTC.

V gene TRBV7-2 combines with J gene TRBJ2-3; D gene unclear. V was cut by 4 bases and J by 5 bases, with 10 bases left in between. Per the germline V gene, CDR1 is SGHTA and CDR2 is FQGNSA. The CDR3 has 13 residues. The CDR3 reads CASSSTWGDTQYF. CDR3 nucleotides: TGTGCCAGCAGCTCGACTTGGGGAGATACGCAGTATTTT.

The chain combines TRBV5-1 with TRBJ2-5, with 8 bases lining up with TRBD2. CDR1 and CDR2 (germline): SGHRS, YFSETQ. This CDR3 spans 15 amino acids. The ends lost 1 base at V and 2 bases at J; junction bases unmatched: 4. CDR3 bases: TGCGCCAGCAGCTTGACTAGCGGCGCTCAAGAGACCCAGTACTTC. It translates to CASSLTSGAQETQYF.